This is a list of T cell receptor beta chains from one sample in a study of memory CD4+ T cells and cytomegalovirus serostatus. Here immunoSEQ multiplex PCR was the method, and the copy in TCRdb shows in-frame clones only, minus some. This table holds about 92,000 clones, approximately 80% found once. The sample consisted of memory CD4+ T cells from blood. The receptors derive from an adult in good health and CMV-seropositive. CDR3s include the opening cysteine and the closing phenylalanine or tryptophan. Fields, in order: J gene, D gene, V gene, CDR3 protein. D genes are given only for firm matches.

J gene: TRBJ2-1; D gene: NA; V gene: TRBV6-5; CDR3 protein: CASSYLNNEQFF
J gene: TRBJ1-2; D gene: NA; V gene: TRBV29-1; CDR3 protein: CSVERAGTLWSYTF
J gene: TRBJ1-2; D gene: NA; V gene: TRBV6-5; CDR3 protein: CASMPGPSYGYTF
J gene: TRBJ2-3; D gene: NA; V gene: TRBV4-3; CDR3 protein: CASSQDFSGAGTDTQYF
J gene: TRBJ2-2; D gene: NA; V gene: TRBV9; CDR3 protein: CASSPQGTGELFF
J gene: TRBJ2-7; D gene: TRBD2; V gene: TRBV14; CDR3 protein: CASSQGTSGRWYEQYF
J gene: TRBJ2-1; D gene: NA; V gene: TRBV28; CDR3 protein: CASSSRSSLNEQFF
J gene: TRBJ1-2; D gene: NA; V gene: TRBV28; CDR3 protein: CASSFGQTNYGYTF
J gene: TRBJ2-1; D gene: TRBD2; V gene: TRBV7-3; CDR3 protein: CASSKLAATYNEQFF
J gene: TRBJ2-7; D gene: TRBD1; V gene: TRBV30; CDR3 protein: CAWELGQGDFYEQYF
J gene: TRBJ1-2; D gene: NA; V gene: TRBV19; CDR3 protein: CATWGGQGYGYTF
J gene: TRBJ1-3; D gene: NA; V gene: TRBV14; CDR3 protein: CASSQDLPGTGNTIYF
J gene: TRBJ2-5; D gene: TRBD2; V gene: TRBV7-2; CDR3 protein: CASSSGLAGGSWETQYF
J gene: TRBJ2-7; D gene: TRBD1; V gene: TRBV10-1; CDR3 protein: CASSRQGSEQYF
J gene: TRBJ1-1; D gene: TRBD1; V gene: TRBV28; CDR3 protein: CAITTEGQGRSEAFF
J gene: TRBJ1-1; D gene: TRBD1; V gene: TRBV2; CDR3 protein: CASRAPTGEKGSTEAFF
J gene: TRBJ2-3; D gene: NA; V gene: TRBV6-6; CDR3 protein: CASSPGDYTQYF
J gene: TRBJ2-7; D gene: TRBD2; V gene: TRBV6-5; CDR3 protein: CASSFRGLDNEQYF
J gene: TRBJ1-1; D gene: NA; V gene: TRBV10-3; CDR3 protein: CAISEPMNTEAFF
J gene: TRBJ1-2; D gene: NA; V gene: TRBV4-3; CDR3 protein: CASSQGPGISYGYTF
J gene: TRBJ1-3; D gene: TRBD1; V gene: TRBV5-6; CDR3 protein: CASSLQDRVDTIYF
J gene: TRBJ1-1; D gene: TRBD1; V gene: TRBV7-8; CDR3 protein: CASRGTGGRVNTEAFF
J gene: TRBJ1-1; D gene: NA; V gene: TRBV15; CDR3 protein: CATSRVGGGSTEAFF
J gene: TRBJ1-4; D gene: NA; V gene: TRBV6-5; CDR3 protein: CASSQTGWDEKLFF
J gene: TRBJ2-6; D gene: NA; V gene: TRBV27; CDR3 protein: CASSVLTSSGANVLTF
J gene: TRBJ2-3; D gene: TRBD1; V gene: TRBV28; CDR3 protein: CASGLHRGTDTQYF
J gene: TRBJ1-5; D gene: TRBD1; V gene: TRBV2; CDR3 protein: CASSKDRLNQPQHF
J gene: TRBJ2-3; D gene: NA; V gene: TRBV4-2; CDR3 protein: CASSLSGRVADTQYF
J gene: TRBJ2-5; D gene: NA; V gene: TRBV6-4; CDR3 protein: CASINPDTGSGETQYF
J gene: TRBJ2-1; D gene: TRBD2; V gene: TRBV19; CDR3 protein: CASSMGGRGHNEQFF
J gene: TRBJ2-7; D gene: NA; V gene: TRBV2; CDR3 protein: CASRPGTFYEQYF
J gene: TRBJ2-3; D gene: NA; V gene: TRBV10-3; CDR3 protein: CAIRVGGSADTQYF
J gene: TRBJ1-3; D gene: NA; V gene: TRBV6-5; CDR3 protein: CASSHQVHSGNTIYF
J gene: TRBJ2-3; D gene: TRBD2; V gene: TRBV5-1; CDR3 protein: CASSLGLAESDTQYF
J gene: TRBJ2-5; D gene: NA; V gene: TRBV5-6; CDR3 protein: CASSFSAQETQYF
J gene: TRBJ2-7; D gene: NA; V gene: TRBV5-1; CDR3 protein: CASSPLITYEQYF
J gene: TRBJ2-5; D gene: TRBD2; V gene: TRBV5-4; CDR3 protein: CASSLKREGRETQYF
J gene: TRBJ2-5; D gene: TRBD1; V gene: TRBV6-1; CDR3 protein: CASSVGQGEKTQYF
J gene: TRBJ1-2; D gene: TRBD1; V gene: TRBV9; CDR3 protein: CASSAGTGKYGYTF
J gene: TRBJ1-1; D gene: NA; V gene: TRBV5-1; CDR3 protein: CASSSLFTGRDTEAFF
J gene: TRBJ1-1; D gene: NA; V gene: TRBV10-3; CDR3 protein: CASSKGNTEAFF
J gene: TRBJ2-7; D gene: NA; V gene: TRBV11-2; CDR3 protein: CASSFAGTLGYEQYF